The clone carrying this TCR beta chain occurred once. No antigen is known for it. Sequencing was performed with immunoSEQ multiplex PCR; in TCRdb, only in-frame clones are kept and a portion is missing. The data hold tens of thousands of clones, with 93% observed a single time. Unsorted cryopreserved PBMC were sequenced, averaging approximately 100,000 T cells per clinical donor. This specimen belongs to a study of T cells in tuberculosis. Findings of the study overall: Active tuberculosis cases were adults; controls were adolescents. Active tuberculosis alpha repertoires lay closer to GMM-specific TCRs than controls'.

Losses at the gene ends were 3 bases for V and 4 bases for J; bases not matched to a gene: 10. CDR1 and CDR2 (germline): SGDLS, YYNGEE. There are 15 residues in the CDR3. This chain joins TRBV9 and TRBJ2-7; the match to TRBD2 covers 7 bases. The clonotype comes from a donor under 30 with latent tuberculosis or without tuberculosis infection. Sequencing was carried out using PBMCs. CDR3: CASSASRTGGYEQYF. The CDR3 DNA is TGTGCCAGCAGCGCGTCCCGGACGGGGGGTTACGAGCAGTACTTC.